Sequencing of this TCR beta chain was carried out in a study of cytomegalovirus exposure and HLA in healthy donors. The CDR3 is made up of 17 amino acids. 13 Jbeta primers and 60 Vbeta primers were used for the PCR. Generated by immunoSEQ multiplex PCR, the TCRdb table keeps only in-frame clones and is missing some. The table includes about 140,000 clones, around three quarters detected once. Study findings and constraints: TCR beta V- and J-gene trimming, according to a later analysis, was linked to a missense DCLRE1C variant.

As to this clone: Its antigen is unknown.

This sequence originates from a man aged 35 to 55 in good health and CMV-seronegative. Sequencing was done on a sample of PBMCs. The chain links TRBV21-1 to TRBJ2-2; the D call in the table, TRBD2, was not verified against the DNA. TRBV21-1 is classified as a pseudogene. CDR3 residues: CASTPGTSGGEAGELFF. As DNA, the CDR3 is TGTGCCAGCACCCCGGGGACTAGCGGGGGGGAAGCCGGGGAGCTGTTTTTT.